Following are 10 T cell receptor beta chains from one sample sequenced in a study of cytomegalovirus exposure and HLA in healthy donors. Primers: 60 Vbeta forward and 13 Jbeta reverse. Measured with immunoSEQ multiplex PCR; TCRdb has only the in-frame clones, and not every one. The sample includes roughly 160,000 clones, about four fifths of them seen just once. Sequencing was performed on PBMCs. The receptor source for this set is a woman between 50 and 59 years old in good health and CMV-seropositive.

This chain links TRBV27 with TRBJ2-7; 9 bases match TRBD1. The length of the CDR3 is 15 residues. Trimming removed 4 bases from V and 9 bases from J; junction bases left unmatched: 13. Germline V gives CDR1 MNHEY, CDR2 SMNVEV (reference sequence). The CDR3 coding sequence is TGTGCCAGCAGTTCCACAGGGGGCGCGATCTGGGGGCAGTACTTC. Its translation is CASSSTGGAIWGQYF.

The rearrangement links TRBV10-3 to TRBJ2-5; TRBD1 is a possible D gene (5 bases). This CDR3 has 13 amino acids. Trimming left V 8 bases short and J 2 bases short, with 12 bases between. Germline values: CDR1 ENHRY, CDR2 SYGVKD. In nucleotides, the CDR3 is TGTGCCATCGGGAAGGGGAAGCAAGAGACCCAGTACTTC. Protein product: CAIGKGKQETQYF.

The chain has TRBV19 and TRBJ1-4; D is unclear. Germline loops: CDR1 LNHDA, CDR2 SQIVND (reference sequence). Trimming pared 4 bases from V and 0 bases from J, leaving 9 bases between. This CDR3 comprises 15 residues. CDR3 sequence: CASSTVSATNEKLFF. The CDR3 nucleotides are TGTGCCAGTAGTACTGTCAGTGCAACTAATGAAAAACTGTTTTTT.

CDR3 DNA: TGTGCCACCCCGTGGACAGCGGCAAGCACAGATACGCAGTATTTT. Translation: CATPWTAASTDTQYF. V gene TRBV2 combines with J gene TRBJ2-3, with D possibly TRBD1 on 6 matching bases. The CDR3 length is 15 residues. The germline V gene has CDR1 SNHLY and CDR2 FYNNEI. The V end was cut by 10 bases, the J end by 0 bases, with 17 bases between.

The chain has TRBV14 and TRBJ2-3, with D perhaps matching TRBD2 (5 bases). The germline V and J ends were trimmed by 0 bases and 2 bases, with 12 bases remaining between them. The CDR3 runs to 16 residues. CDR1 SGHDN and CDR2 FVKESK come from the germline V gene. The CDR3: CASSQDKRTFTDTQYF. The CDR3 bases are TGTGCCAGCAGCCAAGACAAGAGGACTTTCACAGATACGCAGTATTTT.

The chain couples TRBV11-2 to TRBJ2-7, with a possible D match to TRBD1 (6 bases). V gave up 3 bases and J gave up 0 bases, with 9 bases separating them. The germline gives CDR1 SGHAT, CDR2 FQNNGV. The CDR3 has 14 residues. The CDR3 loop is CASSFRGNSYEQYF. Written as DNA, the CDR3 is TGTGCCAGCAGCTTTAGGGGGAACTCCTACGAGCAGTACTTC. The whole variable domain, remainder taken from reference TRBV11-2 and TRBJ2-7, is EAGVAQSPRYKIIEKRQSVAFWCNPISGHATLYWYQQILGQGPKLLIQFQNNGVVDDSQLPKDRFSAERLKGVDSTLKIQPAKLEDSAVYLCASSFRGNSYEQYFGPGTRLTVT.

The genes are TRBV7-9 and TRBJ1-2, with D tentatively TRBD1 (6 bases). Germline CDR1 SEHNR, CDR2 FQNEAQ (reference sequence). Trimming removed 2 bases from V and 6 bases from J, with 13 bases in between. The CDR3 contains 14 residues. CDR3 region: CASSLRGGDDGYTF. CDR3 in DNA: TGTGCCAGCAGCTTAAGAGGGGGGGATGATGGCTACACCTTC.

The J gene is TRBJ1-2, the V gene TRBV19; 7 nucleotides line up with TRBD1. Germline CDR1 LNHDA, CDR2 SQIVND (reference sequence). The CDR3 has 15 amino acids. Losses at the gene ends were 7 bases for V and 3 bases for J; bases not matched to a gene: 11. CDR3 sequence reads: CASTVPGQRDYGYTF. The CDR3 DNA sequence: TGTGCCAGTACCGTACCGGGACAGCGAGACTATGGCTACACCTTC.

The chain combines TRBV15 with TRBJ1-2, with unresolved D. The germline V gene has CDR1 LNHNV and CDR2 YYDKDF (reference sequence). V lost 0 bases and J lost 6, with 8 bases in between. The CDR3 is 13 amino acids. In DNA form, the CDR3 reads TGTGCCACCAGCAGAGATAATAGAGATGGCTACACCTTC. This encodes CATSRDNRDGYTF.

V and J are TRBV7-9 and TRBJ2-3, with 8 bases lining up with TRBD2. V lost 8 bases to trimming and J lost 0 bases; unmatched junction nucleotides: 19. This CDR3 is 19 amino acids long. Germline assignment: CDR1 SEHNR and CDR2 FQNEAQ (reference sequence). The CDR3 reads CASLRAGSGRGASTDTQYF. Here the CDR3 DNA reads TGTGCCAGCCTGCGGGCGGGAAGCGGGAGAGGGGCTAGCACAGATACGCAGTATTTT.